This TCR beta chain was found in a study of blood T cell repertoires in COVID-19. Across the whole study: Whether acute or convalescent, the COVID-19 samples came from the United States, Italy and Spain. T cells, B-cell-depleted T cells, or PBMCs provided the cDNA or gDNA that served as material.

Original handling: The assay estimated nucleated cells by amplifying reference gene primers. The protocol was immunoSEQ multiplex PCR, while the TCRdb copy is restricted to in-frame clones and leaves out a portion. V, J and clone size derive from that table, while D and trimming were established from the DNA sequence. The sample lists more than 85,000 clones, about 85% seen once, with 35% to 45% in the top ten. The CDR3 sequence is 17 residues long. Losses at the gene ends were 1 base for V and 6 bases for J; bases not matched to a gene: 11. Germline CDR1 reads LNHDA; CDR2 reads SQIVND (reference sequence).

Source material: peripheral blood. V is TRBV19 and J is TRBJ2-1, with TRBD2 identical over 8 bases. This sequence was found in a man older than 75 with acute or convalescent COVID-19. The DNA for the CDR3 is TGTGCCAGTAGTATAGTTTTAGGCGGCGGGACTAGCAATGAGCAGTTCTTC. Translating gives CASSIVLGGGTSNEQFF.